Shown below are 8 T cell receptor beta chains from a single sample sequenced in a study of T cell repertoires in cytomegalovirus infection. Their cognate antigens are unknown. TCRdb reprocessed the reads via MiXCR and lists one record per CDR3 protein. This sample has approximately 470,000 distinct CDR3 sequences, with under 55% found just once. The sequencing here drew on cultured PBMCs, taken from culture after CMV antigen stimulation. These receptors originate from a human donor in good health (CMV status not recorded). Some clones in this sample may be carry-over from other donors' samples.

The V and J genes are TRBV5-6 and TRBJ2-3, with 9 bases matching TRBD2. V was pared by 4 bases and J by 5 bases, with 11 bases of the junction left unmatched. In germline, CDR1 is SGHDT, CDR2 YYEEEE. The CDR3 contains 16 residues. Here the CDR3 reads CASSTGLAHGGDTQYF. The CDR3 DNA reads TGTGCCAGCAGCACGGGACTAGCCCACGGGGGAGATACGCAGTATTTT.

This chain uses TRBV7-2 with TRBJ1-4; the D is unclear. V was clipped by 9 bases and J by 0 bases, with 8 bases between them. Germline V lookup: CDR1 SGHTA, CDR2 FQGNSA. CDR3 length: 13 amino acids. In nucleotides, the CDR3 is TGTGCCAGTAGGGTAACAACTAATGAAAAACTGTTTTTT. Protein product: CASRVTTNEKLFF.

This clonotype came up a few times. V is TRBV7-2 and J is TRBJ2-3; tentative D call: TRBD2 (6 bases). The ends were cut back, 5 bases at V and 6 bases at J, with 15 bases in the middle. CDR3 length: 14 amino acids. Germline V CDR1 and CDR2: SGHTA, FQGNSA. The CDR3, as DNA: TGTGCCAGCAGCACTGGGGCGGGGTGGGATACGCAGTATTTT. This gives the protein CASSTGAGWDTQYF.

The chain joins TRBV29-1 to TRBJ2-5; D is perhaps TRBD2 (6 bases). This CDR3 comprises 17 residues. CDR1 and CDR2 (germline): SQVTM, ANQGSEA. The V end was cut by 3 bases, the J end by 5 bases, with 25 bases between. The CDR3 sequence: CSVETTSPLAMGETQYF. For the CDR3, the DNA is TGCAGCGTTGAGACTACATCCCCGCTAGCGATGGGCGAGACCCAGTACTTC.

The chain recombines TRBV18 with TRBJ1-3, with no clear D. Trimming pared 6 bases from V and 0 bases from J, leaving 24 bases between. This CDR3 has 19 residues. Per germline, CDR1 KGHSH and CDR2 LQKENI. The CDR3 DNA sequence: TGTGCCAGCTCCCAAGGTCCTCAAGCTGATTCGAGCTCTGGAAACACCATATATTTT. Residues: CASSQGPQADSSSGNTIYF.

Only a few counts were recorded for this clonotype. Here the CDR3 DNA reads TGCAGTGCTGGCCGCGTGAGCACAGATACGCAGTATTTT. Its protein product is CSAGRVSTDTQYF. The rearrangement links TRBV20-1 to TRBJ2-3; D is undetermined. CDR1 and CDR2 (germline): DFQATT, SNEGSKA (reference sequence). V was trimmed by 5 bases and J by 0 bases, leaving 9 bases between them. The CDR3 length is 13 residues.

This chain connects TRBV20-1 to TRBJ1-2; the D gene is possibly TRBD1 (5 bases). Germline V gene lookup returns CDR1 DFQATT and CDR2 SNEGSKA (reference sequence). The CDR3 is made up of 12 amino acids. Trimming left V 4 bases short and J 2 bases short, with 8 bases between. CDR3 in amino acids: CSANRPNYGYTF. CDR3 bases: TGCAGTGCTAACAGGCCCAACTATGGCTACACCTTC.

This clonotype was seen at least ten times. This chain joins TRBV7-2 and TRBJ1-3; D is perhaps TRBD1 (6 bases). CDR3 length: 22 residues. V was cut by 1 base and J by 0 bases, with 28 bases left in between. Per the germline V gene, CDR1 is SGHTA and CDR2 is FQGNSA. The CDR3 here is CASSLGRSSLGGAGFSGNTIYF. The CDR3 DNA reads TGTGCCAGCAGCTTAGGGCGGTCGTCCCTGGGGGGCGCCGGATTCTCTGGAAACACCATATATTTT.